One sample yielded the 26 T cell receptor beta chains listed below, sequenced in a study of blood T cell repertoires in COVID-19. Sequencing used immunoSEQ multiplex PCR; TCRdb keeps in-frame clones, though not all of them. The sample contains around 450,000 clones, roughly 91% of which appear only once. Sequencing was done on a sample of peripheral blood. The source is a woman between 25 and 40 years old with acute or convalescent COVID-19.

The V gene is TRBV5-8, the J gene TRBJ2-1; D gene ambiguous. V lost 4 bases to trimming and J lost 8 bases, with 10 bases between them. From germline, CDR1 is SGHTS and CDR2 YDEGEE. The CDR3 contains 12 residues. CDR3 nucleotide sequence: TGTGCCAGCAGCCCCGCGTTAGATGAGCAGTTCTTC. Amino acid sequence: CASSPALDEQFF.

The V gene is TRBV4-2, the J gene TRBJ1-1; the match to TRBD1 covers 7 bases. The CDR3 totals 14 residues. Germline-derived CDR1 and CDR2 are LGHNA and YNFKEQ. With V trimmed by 4 bases and J by 1 base, 3 bases remained unmatched. In nucleotides, the CDR3 is TGTGCCAGCAGCCGCGACAGGGCGAACACTGAAGCTTTCTTT. Protein sequence: CASSRDRANTEAFF.

The gene calls are TRBV29-1 and TRBJ2-1; possible D gene TRBD1, 5 bases. There are 13 residues in the CDR3. Trimming removed 0 bases from V and 7 bases from J, with 10 bases in between. Germline V gene data show CDR1 as SQVTM and CDR2 as ANQGSEA. CDR3 protein: CSVEESRANEQFF. The CDR3 DNA reads TGCAGCGTTGAAGAATCCAGGGCAAATGAGCAGTTCTTC.

The V and J genes are TRBV18 and TRBJ2-3, with TRBD2 matching 7 bases. V shed 0 bases, J shed 3 bases, and the junction held 9 bases outside the gene matches. CDR3 length: 17 amino acids. From germline, CDR1 is KGHSH and CDR2 LQKENI. CDR3 in amino acids: CASSPPLASGLTDTQYF. The DNA of the CDR3 is TGTGCCAGCTCACCACCGTTGGCTAGCGGATTAACAGATACGCAGTATTTT.

Only a few counts were recorded for this clone. The J gene is TRBJ1-2, the V gene TRBV30, with a possible D match to TRBD1 (5 bases). V lost 2 bases and J lost 3, with 7 bases in between. This CDR3 region has 12 residues. The germline gives CDR1 GTSNPN, CDR2 SVGIG (reference sequence). For the CDR3, the DNA is TGTGCCTGGAGTTCACAGGACTATGGCTACACCTTC. This codes for CAWSSQDYGYTF.

This chain links TRBV28 with TRBJ2-7; D is ambiguous. CDR1 and CDR2 (germline): MDHEN, SYDVKM. V was trimmed by 1 base and J by 4 bases, leaving 8 bases between them. CDR3 length: 13 residues. CDR3: CASSLSPRYEQYF. In nucleotides, the CDR3 is TGTGCCAGCAGTTTATCCCCACGGTACGAGCAGTACTTC.

The J gene is TRBJ1-1, the V gene TRBV3-1 (or the pseudogene TRBV3-2); no firm D call. The length of the CDR3 is 13 residues. The V and J ends lost 1 base and 7 bases respectively, with 10 bases between them. The germline V gene encodes CDR1 LGHDT and CDR2 YNNKEL (reference sequence). CDR3 coding DNA: TGTGCCAGCAGCCAAGGAGCGGGAATTGAAGCTTTCTTT. This codes for CASSQGAGIEAFF.

This rearrangement joins TRBV5-1 to TRBJ1-1; 7 bases agree with TRBD1. Germline V lookup: CDR1 SGHRS, CDR2 YFSETQ. There are 14 residues in the CDR3. With V trimmed by 4 bases and J by 2 bases, 5 bases remained unmatched. CDR3 loop: CASSERQGNTEAFF. DNA of the CDR3: TGCGCCAGCAGCGAACGACAGGGTAACACTGAAGCTTTCTTT.

The rearrangement joins TRBV11-2 to TRBJ1-3, with no clear D. Trimming removed 0 bases at V and 1 base at J, with 10 bases between. Germline CDR1 is SGHAT and CDR2 is FQNNGV. The CDR3 length is 16 residues. CDR3 sequence (DNA): TGTGCCAGCAGCTTAGATCTAGCGGCTTCTGGAAACACCATATATTTT. It translates to CASSLDLAASGNTIYF.

The chain carries TRBV27 and TRBJ2-3, with unresolved D. V lost 5 bases to trimming and J lost 0 bases, with 9 bases between them. Germline V gene lookup returns CDR1 MNHEY and CDR2 SMNVEV (reference sequence). The CDR3 totals 14 residues. The CDR3 coding sequence is TGTGCCAGCAGTCGACGGGTAAGCACAGATACGCAGTATTTT. It yields the protein CASSRRVSTDTQYF.

The table lists this clone with a count of one. V gene TRBV27 combines with J gene TRBJ2-7; 8 nucleotides align to TRBD1. V gave up 2 bases and J gave up 6 bases; unmatched junction bases: 3. Germline CDR1 MNHEY, CDR2 SMNVEV (reference sequence). The length of the CDR3 is 13 residues. The CDR3 region has the DNA TGTGCCAGCAGTTTACAGGGGGCCGGCGAGCAGTACTTC. This gives the protein CASSLQGAGEQYF.

CDR3 loop: CASSVEWQPSPLHF. As DNA, the CDR3 is TGTGCCAGCAGCGTAGAGTGGCAACCTTCCCCCCTCCACTTT. This chain uses TRBV9 with TRBJ1-6; no clear D. Trimming removed 0 bases from V and 13 bases from J, with 14 bases in between. CDR3 length: 14 residues. Germline CDR1 reads SGDLS; CDR2 reads YYNGEE.

The rearrangement links TRBV2 to TRBJ1-1; D is undetermined. Trimming cost V 6 bases and J 11 bases, with 10 bases left between them. CDR1 is SNHLY and CDR2 is FYNNEI in the germline V gene. This CDR3 is 10 amino acids long. The CDR3 DNA sequence: TGTGCCAGCAGGAGAGTTGATGCTTTCTTT. It encodes CASRRVDAFF.

The rearrangement joins TRBV28 to TRBJ1-5, with no clear D. Trimming took off 5 bases at V and 3 bases at J, with 11 bases between the two ends. Germline assignment: CDR1 MDHEN and CDR2 SYDVKM. The CDR3 consists of 14 residues. The CDR3 nucleotides are TGTGCCAGCAGTGATACGGGATTCAATCAGCCCCAGCATTTT. It encodes CASSDTGFNQPQHF.

The V call is TRBV2, the J call TRBJ2-7; perhaps TRBD1 as D (6 bases). CDR3 length: 13 amino acids. Germline V gene sequence: CDR1 SNHLY, CDR2 FYNNEI. The V end lost 7 bases, the J end lost 5 bases, and 15 bases lay between the germline ends. The DNA for the CDR3 is TGTGCCAGCATGGTAGGGGGAAGAAACGAGCAGTACTTC. Encoded protein: CASMVGGRNEQYF. The full variable domain, completed using reference TRBV2 and TRBJ2-7, is EPEVTQTPSHQVTQMGQEVILRCVPISNHLYFYWYRQILGQKVEFLVSFYNNEISEKSEIFDDQFSVERPDGSNFTLKIRSTKLEDSAMYFCASMVGGRNEQYFGPGTRLTVT.

V and J are TRBV30 and TRBJ2-1, with 13 bases matching TRBD2. The CDR3 covers 18 residues. CDR1 is GTSNPN, CDR2 SVGIG, per germline (reference sequence). V lost 2 bases and J lost 1; bases outside the gene matches: 8. DNA for the CDR3: TGTGCCTGGAGTCTCCGGACTAGCGGGGGTTCTTCCTACAATGAGCAGTTCTTC. Translating it yields CAWSLRTSGGSSYNEQFF.

The genes are TRBV9 and TRBJ1-1; perhaps TRBD1 as D (5 bases). This CDR3 spans 13 amino acids. CDR1 is SGDLS and CDR2 is YYNGEE in the germline V gene. V dropped 4 bases and J dropped 5 bases, with 12 bases sitting between them. CDR3 DNA sequence: TGTGCCAGCAGCAGGGGTGTAGGGACTGAAGCTTTCTTT. This sequence encodes CASSRGVGTEAFF.

Note on this clone: A junction boundary mismatches the germline segment, possibly from a read error. The rearrangement links TRBV6-2 or TRBV6-3 to TRBJ2-5, with TRBD2 matching over 7 bases. Per the germline V gene, CDR1 is MNHEY and CDR2 is SVGEGT. The CDR3 is 16 residues long. CDR3 region: CASNYHRSGEQETQYF. The CDR3 coding sequence is TGTGCCAGCAATTACCATAGGAGCGGGGAGCAAGAGACCCAGTACTTC.

The chain links TRBV29-1 to TRBJ1-1, with 7 bases identical to TRBD1. Germline V gives CDR1 SQVTM, CDR2 ANQGSEA. The CDR3 has 13 amino acids. J gave up 10 bases and V 5 bases, and 13 bases lay outside the gene matches. CDR3 protein: CSVRSPLTGSAFF. The CDR3 DNA sequence: TGCAGCGTTCGCTCCCCCTTGACAGGGTCAGCTTTCTTT.

This clone was recorded once. In DNA, the CDR3 is TGTGCCAGCAGCCCGGAGAGTAACACAGATACGCAGTATTTT. Translation gives CASSPESNTDTQYF. The chain carries TRBV7-3 and TRBJ2-3; no definite D call. CDR3 size: 14 residues. Germline V lookup: CDR1 SGHTA, CDR2 FQGTGA. Between the trimmed V and J ends, which lost 5 bases and 2 bases, there was a span of 11 bases.

The V and J genes are TRBV7-2 and TRBJ2-1; 10 bases align to TRBD1. This CDR3 is 15 amino acids long. V lost 4 bases and J lost 4; bases outside the gene matches: 4. From germline, CDR1 is SGHTA and CDR2 FQGNSA. This CDR3 reads CASSSDRGRYNEQFF. CDR3 DNA: TGTGCCAGCAGCTCTGACAGGGGGCGGTACAATGAGCAGTTCTTC.

The V gene is TRBV19, the J gene TRBJ2-3, with a weak D call TRBD1 (6 bases). Germline values: CDR1 LNHDA, CDR2 SQIVND (reference sequence). CDR3 length: 14 amino acids. The germline V and J ends were trimmed by 7 bases and 0 bases, with 11 bases remaining between them. CDR3 residues: CASKQGWSTDTQYF. The CDR3 nucleotides are TGTGCCAGTAAGCAGGGGTGGAGCACAGATACGCAGTATTTT.

This sequence joins TRBV7-7 and TRBJ2-1; 7 nucleotides align to TRBD1. This CDR3 region has 15 residues. Germline CDR1 is SSHAT and CDR2 is FNYEAQ (reference sequence). Trimming cost V 5 bases and J 2 bases; bases outside gene matches: 6. The CDR3 DNA sequence: TGTGCCAGCAGCCAGCACAGGGGACCCTACAATGAGCAGTTCTTC. Translating it yields CASSQHRGPYNEQFF.

The chain combines TRBV28 with TRBJ1-6, with D unclear. The CDR3 has 12 amino acids. The germline CDR1 and CDR2 sequences are MDHEN and SYDVKM. V lost 5 bases and J 9 bases, leaving 8 bases between the germline ends. For the CDR3, the DNA is TGTGCCAGCAGTGTCACGGGTTCACCCCTCCACTTT. The encoded protein is CASSVTGSPLHF.

The chain recombines TRBV19 with TRBJ2-5; TRBD2 is a possible D gene (7 bases). The length of the CDR3 is 12 residues. Trimming removed 7 bases at V and 4 bases at J, with 10 bases between. Germline V gene sequence: CDR1 LNHDA, CDR2 SQIVND (reference sequence). The CDR3 reads CASKGGSETQYF. The CDR3 DNA is TGTGCCAGTAAGGGGGGGTCAGAGACCCAGTACTTC.

Written as DNA, the CDR3 is TGTGCCAGCTCCCACCGGGACAGCTATGGCTACACCTTC. Amino acid sequence: CASSHRDSYGYTF. The rearrangement joins TRBV7-9 to TRBJ1-2, with 7 bases identical to TRBD1. The CDR3 loop spans 13 amino acids. The germline V gene has CDR1 SEHNR and CDR2 FQNEAQ (reference sequence). The junction had 7 bases not matched to a gene; V was cut back by 8 bases and J by 4 bases.